This T cell receptor (beta chain) was sequenced during a study of T cells after yellow fever vaccination. General study findings and limits: Researchers report a weaker secondary response that nonetheless peaked faster, day 5 versus 15. Highly abundant clonotypes carried over from the bulk population could end up in FACS-sorted repertoires as contaminants. Boosting was followed by the reappearance of most primary-vaccination clones (about 97% CD4, 85% to 90% CD8).

A universal primer site and UMIs were added as TCR cDNA was made by 5'RACE template switching. TCRdb reprocessed the 5' RACE reads via MiXCR and lists one record per CDR3 protein. The sample lists about 550,000 distinct CDR3 sequences, about 19% occurring once. On this clonotype itself: The target antigen is unknown.

The germline gives CDR1 SEHNR, CDR2 FQNEAQ (reference sequence). The CDR3 runs to 14 residues. Trimming cost V 9 bases and J 8 bases; bases outside gene matches: 10. This chain connects TRBV7-9 to TRBJ2-2, with TRBD2 identical over 9 bases. The sample was PBMCs, taken 15 days after the yellow fever booster vaccination. The sequence came from a man aged 25 to 45 who received the YFV17D yellow fever vaccine. The CDR3 DNA is TGTGCCAGTTTCGATCGCGGGAGGGATGGGGAGCTGTTTTTT. Its protein is CASFDRGRDGELFF.